One sample yielded the 2 T cell receptor beta chains listed below, sequenced in a study of low-dose radiotherapy and immunotherapy resistance in tumors. Primers used for first-strand cDNA, a TRAV- and TRBV-specific set, covered both alpha and beta chains. Over around 19 PCR cycles, TCRs were amplified from a constant-region primer and V-primer adapter. TCRdb recomputed calls from the reads with MiXCR, one row per CDR3 protein. The sample includes about 82,000 distinct CDR3 sequences, 18% of them seen just once. Time point given: before trial treatment. Source: PBMCs, taken before treatment. These receptors were obtained from a male donor with prostate cancer.

This clonotype was found many times. This chain uses TRBV6-1 with TRBJ1-2; D unclear. The CDR3 covers 11 residues. The germline V gene encodes CDR1 MNHNS and CDR2 SASEGT. Trimming stripped 7 bases from V and 7 bases from J, with 10 bases between. The chain's CDR3 is CASTPTLGYTF. The CDR3, as DNA: TGTGCCAGCACCCCTACCCTTGGCTACACCTTC.

In this sample, this clonotype turned up many times. The chain combines TRBV5-6 with TRBJ2-7, with 11 bases that match TRBD1. CDR3 length equals 16 residues. Germline lookup yields CDR1 SGHDT and CDR2 YYEEEE. V shed 3 bases and J 7 bases; nucleotides not matched to a gene: 12. The CDR3 bases are TGTGCCAGCAGCTCGGACAGGGGGCTTCTCGGGGAAGAGCAGTACTTC. Protein: CASSSDRGLLGEEQYF.